This T cell receptor beta chain appears in the sequencing data of a study of blood T cell repertoires in COVID-19 (dated by TCRdb to the early 2020s). General notes on the study: Samples covering the acute and convalescent phases of COVID-19 were provided by collaborators in the United States, Italy and Spain. HLA class I and class II types, where available, came from metadata supplied by the sample provider rather than from assay-based typing. A freely available public database, intended as a resource for researchers studying the immune response to SARS-CoV-2, is where the repertoires were released. The samples were drawn from the first 160 participants of the ongoing ImmuneRACE study and from 1,254 subjects provided by 6 global collaborators. The material from the prospective study consisted of cDNA or gDNA derived from T cells, B-cell-depleted T cells, or PBMCs. Subjects who had been exposed to COVID-19, were actively infected with it, or had recovered from it provided the deeply sampled blood TCRbeta repertoires that made up the dataset. Sample metadata almost always included a de-identified subject ID, COVID-19 status, age in years and sex.

The immunoSEQ Assay, a bias-controlled multiplex PCR, was used to amplify TCRbeta CDR3 regions from genomic DNA. Concerning the study's data processing: The number of nucleated cells in each sample was estimated by amplification of reference gene primers within the assay. To quantify the absolute abundance of each unique TCRbeta CDR3 rearrangement, sequence reads were collapsed and filtered. For each sample, productive Simpson clonality was calculated by taking the square root of Simpson's diversity index across productive rearrangements. As stored in TCRdb, this immuneACCESS dataset retains in-frame rearrangements with V and J assigned. A fraction of the clones does not appear; measured against another copy, unresolved V genes explain less than half of the discrepancy, and the remainder lacks a known reason. V, J and clone size are those of that table, while D and trimming were read from the DNA. The sample includes around 220,000 clones, with less than 90% observed a single time. The biggest ten clones account for about 2.2% of the sample.

CDR1 LNHDA and CDR2 SQIVND are derived from the germline V gene (reference sequence). V is reduced by 2 bases and J by 7 bases, leaving a spacing of 11 bases between them. Its CDR3 holds 14 amino acids, cysteine through phenylalanine. The entry retains the CDR3 DNA only, 42 bases that are in frame from base 1. The collaborating institutions used their own protocols to collect whole blood in K2EDTA tubes. For TCRbeta analysis, collaborators shipped samples in one of three forms: frozen whole blood, isolated PBMCs, or DNA extracted from either of those sample types. Paper-wide results and their limitations: How much clinical and demographic metadata was included differed by source and by participant, and the metadata was provided uncurated.

On this clone: Its specific antigen is unknown. Base-call qualities are not available, and no considerably larger clone is one nucleotide away.

Sequenced input: peripheral blood. This receptor was taken from a woman in her 50s with acute or convalescent COVID-19. This chain joins TRBV19 to TRBJ1-4; the D gene remains uncertain. The DNA is as follows: TGTGCCAGTAGTATACACCGTGGCGGTGAAAAACTGTTTTTT. Its protein is CASSIHRGGEKLFF.